This entry describes one TCR beta chain. The data were produced by immunoSEQ multiplex PCR, yet TCRdb's version contains in-frame clones alone and is incomplete. The sample has about 150,000 clones; just under 90% are singletons. This entry is derived from a study of blood T cell repertoires in COVID-19. At the level of the study: Spain, Italy and the United States supplied samples that represented acute and convalescent COVID-19. T cells, B-cell-depleted T cells, or PBMCs supplied cDNA or gDNA.

The CDR3 is 15 amino acids. V lost 1 base, J lost 4 bases, and 13 bases lay in between. The germline V gene has CDR1 SGHAT and CDR2 FQNNGV. Material: peripheral blood. The chain links TRBV11-2 to TRBJ2-5, with D possibly TRBD2 on 6 matching bases. The source is a woman between 50 and 59 years old with active or convalescent COVID-19. CDR3 sequence (DNA): TGTGCCAGCAGCTTAGGCGGGACGTCTGGAGAGACCCAGTACTTC. Translating it yields CASSLGGTSGETQYF.